This is a list of T cell receptor beta chains from one sample in a study of cytomegalovirus exposure and HLA in healthy donors. The table came from immunoSEQ multiplex PCR; TCRdb's copy has only in-frame clones and leaves some out. The table shows 110,000 to 150,000 clones, with less than 85% occurring only once. Input material: PBMCs. All receptors come from an older woman in good health and CMV-seropositive. CDR3s leave out the opening cysteine and the closing phenylalanine or tryptophan.

v_gene: TRBV9
j_gene: TRBJ2-5
CDR3aa: ASSTKDRAETQY

v_gene: TRBV5-4
j_gene: TRBJ2-1
CDR3aa: ASSLASTSGNNEQF

v_gene: TRBV19
j_gene: TRBJ1-3
CDR3aa: ASSIDFRSGSGNTIY

v_gene: TRBV9
j_gene: TRBJ1-1
CDR3aa: ASSVSGQGARTEAF

v_gene: TRBV28
j_gene: TRBJ1-4
CDR3aa: ASSVGGSNEKLF

v_gene: TRBV5-1
j_gene: TRBJ1-6
CDR3aa: ASSHTNSPLH

v_gene: TRBV19
j_gene: TRBJ2-2
CDR3aa: ASSTGTSGRLGNTGELF

v_gene: TRBV6-5
j_gene: TRBJ2-7
CDR3aa: ASRPLLAGGGEQY

v_gene: TRBV9
j_gene: TRBJ1-5
CDR3aa: ASSVAGNQPQH

v_gene: TRBV20-1
j_gene: TRBJ1-1
CDR3aa: SARGQGEAF

v_gene: TRBV4-1
j_gene: TRBJ2-5
CDR3aa: ASSHPGTGEETQY

v_gene: TRBV9
j_gene: TRBJ1-1
CDR3aa: ASSGTAQNTEAF

v_gene: TRBV18
j_gene: TRBJ1-4
CDR3aa: ASSPLTGGEKLF

v_gene: TRBV2
j_gene: TRBJ2-5
CDR3aa: ASSIQGQKETQY

v_gene: TRBV25-1
j_gene: TRBJ2-3
CDR3aa: ASSGPSGSTDTQY

v_gene: TRBV19
j_gene: TRBJ2-2
CDR3aa: ASSISTGYPGELF

v_gene: TRBV7-9
j_gene: TRBJ2-7
CDR3aa: ASSPWGGAGGYEQY

v_gene: TRBV11-2
j_gene: TRBJ2-2
CDR3aa: ASSLLTGGELF

v_gene: TRBV5-6
j_gene: TRBJ2-7
CDR3aa: ASSPRAGEGEQY

v_gene: TRBV29-1
j_gene: .
CDR3aa: SAAPTGSEQY

v_gene: TRBV2
j_gene: TRBJ2-7
CDR3aa: ASSSGLQSQQY

v_gene: TRBV2
j_gene: TRBJ2-1
CDR3aa: ASSVGGQILYNEQF

v_gene: TRBV7-9
j_gene: TRBJ2-1
CDR3aa: ASSTRTGGPEGEQF

v_gene: TRBV6-5
j_gene: TRBJ1-2
CDR3aa: ASLPRQGPNYGYT

v_gene: TRBV7-8
j_gene: TRBJ1-3
CDR3aa: ASSLQMGQGSGNTIY